These T cell receptor beta chains were read from a single sample in a study of CD8 T cells in ankylosing spondylitis. TCRdb called the 5' RACE reads again in MiXCR, with one record for every CDR3 protein. The sample shows roughly 260,000 distinct CDR3 sequences, approximately 20% of them seen only once. The sequencing sample was made of blood, either unsorted or a sorted T cell fraction (not recorded which). The receptors shown here come from a male donor with ankylosing spondylitis or in good health (not recorded which). Both conserved end residues are part of each CDR3. D genes are given only for firm matches. Clone size is stated in some rows and not others, as once, few, many or a class when expanded.

V: TRBV6-1; D: NA; size: many; J: TRBJ1-1; DNA: TGTGCCAGCAGTGAGTGGGGAACTGAAGCTTTCTTT; CDR3: CASSEWGTEAFF
V: TRBV23-1; D: TRBD2; size: NA; J: TRBJ2-1; DNA: TGCGCCAGCAGTCAATTCCCGGGGGGAGGACCCCTGGTGCAGTTCTTC; CDR3: CASSQFPGGGPLVQFF
V: TRBV12-3/TRBV12-4; D: TRBD2; size: many; J: TRBJ2-5; DNA: TGTGCCAGCAGTCCTACCGCCAGCGGGGTCCTAACCCAGTACTTC; CDR3: CASSPTASGVLTQYF
V: TRBV23-1; D: TRBD2; size: NA; J: TRBJ2-1; DNA: TGCGCCAGCAGTCAATTTCACGGGGGCACTAGCGGGGGGTACAATGAGCAGTTCTTC; CDR3: CASSQFHGGTSGGYNEQFF
V: TRBV25-1; D: TRBD2; size: few; J: TRBJ2-4; DNA: TGTGCCAGCAGTGAACGGGGGGGTTTAGCCAAAAACATTCAGTACTTC; CDR3: CASSERGGLAKNIQYF
V: TRBV27; D: NA; size: NA; J: TRBJ2-3; DNA: TGTGCCAGCAGTAGGTCAGGTACGCAGTATTTT; CDR3: CASSRSGTQYF
V: TRBV4-1; D: NA; size: NA; J: TRBJ1-4; DNA: TGCGCCAGCAGCCAACGGTCGGGTGAGGAAAAACTGTTTTTT; CDR3: CASSQRSGEEKLFF
V: TRBV2; D: NA; size: NA; J: TRBJ1-2; DNA: TGTGCCAGCAGTGAAGCAGGGGCCGGCTACACCTTC; CDR3: CASSEAGAGYTF
V: TRBV6-1; D: TRBD2; size: few; J: TRBJ2-5; DNA: TGTGCCAGCCGTCCGGGGGGGCAAGAGACCCAGTACTTC; CDR3: CASRPGGQETQYF
V: TRBV5-4; D: TRBD1; size: NA; J: TRBJ1-2; DNA: TGTGCCAGCAGCTTGAGGTTTCGGGACAGGGTGGCCGCTAACTATGGCTACACCTTC; CDR3: CASSLRFRDRVAANYGYTF
V: TRBV4-2; D: NA; size: NA; J: TRBJ1-1; DNA: TGTGCCAGCAGCCAACAGGGCCACACTGAAGCTTTCTTT; CDR3: CASSQQGHTEAFF
V: TRBV12-3/TRBV12-4; D: NA; size: NA; J: TRBJ2-1; DNA: TGTGCCAGCAGACTAGCTAACAATGAGCAGTTCTTC; CDR3: CASRLANNEQFF
V: TRBV20-1; D: NA; size: NA; J: TRBJ1-2; DNA: TGCAGTGCTAGAGAGCATACGGGCCTTCCTAACTCTGGCTACACCTTC; CDR3: CSAREHTGLPNSGYTF
V: TRBV4-1; D: NA; size: few; J: TRBJ1-1; DNA: TGCGCCAGCAGCCAAGCGGGGACTGAAGCTTTCTTT; CDR3: CASSQAGTEAFF
V: TRBV29-1; D: NA; size: NA; J: TRBJ2-1; DNA: TGCAGCGTTTTACCGGCGAGAAGGGGATACAATGAGCAGTTCTTC; CDR3: CSVLPARRGYNEQFF
V: TRBV20-1; D: TRBD1; size: NA; J: TRBJ2-5; DNA: TGCAGTGCTCTCCCGGGACAGGGGCACCAAGAGACCCAGTACTTC; CDR3: CSALPGQGHQETQYF
V: TRBV28; D: NA; size: NA; J: TRBJ2-3; DNA: TGTGCCAGCAGTCCCTCCCCATTTATGCCCGACCCCAGGCCTTCTAATACGCAGTATTTT; CDR3: CASSPSPFMPDPRPSNTQYF
V: TRBV20-1; D: TRBD1; size: NA; J: TRBJ1-5; DNA: TGCAGTGCTAGGGGATTGACAGGGGGCAGTCAGCCCCAGCATTTT; CDR3: CSARGLTGGSQPQHF
V: TRBV5-1; D: NA; size: many; J: TRBJ1-5; DNA: TGCGCCAGCAGCTTGGCAGGACATAGCAATCAGCCCCAGCATTTT; CDR3: CASSLAGHSNQPQHF
V: TRBV20-1; D: NA; size: NA; J: TRBJ2-1; DNA: TGCAGTGCTAGAAGGGACTTCAGCTCCTACAATGAGCAGTTCTTC; CDR3: CSARRDFSSYNEQFF
V: TRBV12-3/TRBV12-4; D: TRBD2; size: many; J: TRBJ2-5; DNA: TGTGCCAGCAAGTCCCGTCTAGCGGGGGAAGAGACCCAGTACTTC; CDR3: CASKSRLAGEETQYF
V: TRBV12-3/TRBV12-4; D: NA; size: NA; J: TRBJ1-2; DNA: TGTGCCAGCAGTTTGCGAAAGGCCCCTGGCTACACCTTC; CDR3: CASSLRKAPGYTF